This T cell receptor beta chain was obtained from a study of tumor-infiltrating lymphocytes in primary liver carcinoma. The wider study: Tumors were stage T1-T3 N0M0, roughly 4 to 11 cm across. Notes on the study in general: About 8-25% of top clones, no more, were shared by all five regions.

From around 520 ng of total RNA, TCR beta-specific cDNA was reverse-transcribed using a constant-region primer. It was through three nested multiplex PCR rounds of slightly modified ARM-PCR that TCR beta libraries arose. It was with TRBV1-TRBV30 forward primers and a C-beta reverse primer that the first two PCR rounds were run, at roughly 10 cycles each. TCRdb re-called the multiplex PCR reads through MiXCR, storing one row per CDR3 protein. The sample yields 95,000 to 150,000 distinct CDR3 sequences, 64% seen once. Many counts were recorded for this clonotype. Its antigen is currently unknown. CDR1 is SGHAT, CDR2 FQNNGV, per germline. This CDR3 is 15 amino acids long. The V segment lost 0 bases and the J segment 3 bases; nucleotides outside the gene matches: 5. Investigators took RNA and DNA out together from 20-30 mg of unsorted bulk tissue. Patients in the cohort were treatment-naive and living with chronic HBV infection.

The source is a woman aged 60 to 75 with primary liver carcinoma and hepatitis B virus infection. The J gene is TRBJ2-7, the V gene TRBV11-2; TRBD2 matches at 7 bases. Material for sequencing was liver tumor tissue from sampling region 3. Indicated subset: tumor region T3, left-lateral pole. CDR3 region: CASSLDGGEVYEQYF. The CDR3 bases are TGTGCCAGCAGCTTAGATGGGGGGGAGGTCTACGAGCAGTACTTC. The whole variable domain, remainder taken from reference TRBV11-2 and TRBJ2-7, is EAGVAQSPRYKIIEKRQSVAFWCNPISGHATLYWYQQILGQGPKLLIQFQNNGVVDDSQLPKDRFSAERLKGVDSTLKIQPAKLEDSAVYLCASSLDGGEVYEQYFGPGTRLTVT.